This is a list of T cell receptor beta chains from one sample in a study of T cell repertoires in cytomegalovirus infection. Their antigen targets remain unknown. TCRdb redid the calling of the reads with MiXCR, one entry per CDR3 protein. This table has a few hundred thousand distinct CDR3 sequences, over 35% appearing once. Sequencing used cultured PBMCs, obtained from culture after CMV antigen stimulation. These receptors originate from a human donor in good health (CMV status not recorded). Some clones in this sample may be carry-over from other donors' samples. The CDR3 runs from the conserved cysteine through the conserved F or W. The D gene is left open where the match is weak. Size tells how often a clone was seen (once, few, many) or the class of an expanded clone, and some rows leave it out.

DNA | CDR3 | V | size | J | D
TGTGCCAGCACAGAGGATCCCACCGGGACAGGGGGCATTAACTATGGCTACACCTTC | CASTEDPTGTGGINYGYTF | TRBV6-2/TRBV6-3 | . | TRBJ1-2 | TRBD1
TGCGCCAGCAGCCAGGGTACCCGGGACTCGGGACGAGAGACCCAGTACTTC | CASSQGTRDSGRETQYF | TRBV4-1 | . | TRBJ2-5 | .
TGTGCCAGCAGCCCAAGGACGGGAACAGATACGCAGTATTTT | CASSPRTGTDTQYF | TRBV7-8 | many | TRBJ2-3 | .
TGTGCCAGCAGCTTAGTCGAGCGGAGCTCCTACGAGCAGTACTTC | CASSLVERSSYEQYF | TRBV7-2 | many | TRBJ2-7 | .
TGTGCCAGCAGCTCCGGGGGGCCGGGGCCGAACACCGGGGAGCTGTTTTTT | CASSSGGPGPNTGELFF | TRBV4-2 | . | TRBJ2-2 | .
TGTGCCAGCAGCTTTAGTACGGGGTCCTACAATGAGCAGTTCTTC | CASSFSTGSYNEQFF | TRBV7-2 | few | TRBJ2-1 | .
TGTGCCAGCAGTCGACAATCTAGCGGAGTATACAATGAGCAGTTCTTC | CASSRQSSGVYNEQFF | TRBV27 | . | TRBJ2-1 | TRBD2
TGTGCCAGCAGCTTAGAGAGCAATTCACCCCTCCACTTT | CASSLESNSPLHF | TRBV7-6 | . | TRBJ1-6 | .
TGCAGTGCCCAGGAGAGCGGGGGCCCAACAGATACGCAGTATTTT | CSAQESGGPTDTQYF | TRBV20-1 | . | TRBJ2-3 | TRBD2
TGTGCCAGCAGCTTACAAGAGACCCAGTACTTC | CASSLQETQYF | TRBV7-2 | many | TRBJ2-5 | .
TGTGCCAGCAGCTTGGGCCTTCGAGAGACCCAGTACTTC | CASSLGLRETQYF | TRBV7-2 | few | TRBJ2-5 | .
TGTGCCAGCAGTACAAGGGCAAGTAGCGGGAGGAAAGATACGCAGTATTTT | CASSTRASSGRKDTQYF | TRBV6-2/TRBV6-3 | . | TRBJ2-3 | TRBD2
TGTGCCAGCAAAGGGTTCGCTCGGACTGAAGCTTTCTTT | CASKGFARTEAFF | TRBV2 | . | TRBJ1-1 | .
TGTGCCAGCAGCAGCTCTAAACGCGGAAATGAGCAGTTCTTC | CASSSSKRGNEQFF | TRBV5-5 | few | TRBJ2-1 | .
TGTGCCAGCAGCCGACAGCATAGCACAGATACGCAGTATTTT | CASSRQHSTDTQYF | TRBV7-2 | few | TRBJ2-3 | .
TGTGCCAGCAGCCGATCCCGGGGGGGTCTAGCGGAAAGGAATGAGCAGTTCTTC | CASSRSRGGLAERNEQFF | TRBV7-2 | few | TRBJ2-1 | TRBD2
TGTGCCAGCTCACCACCGTCCCAACCGGGACGTACTACTAGCTCCTACAATGAGCAGTTCTTC | CASSPPSQPGRTTSSYNEQFF | TRBV18 | . | TRBJ2-1 | .
TGTGCCAGCAGCGAAGGATTGGCCGGAAACCAGGGCGATACGCAGTATTTT | CASSEGLAGNQGDTQYF | TRBV14 | . | TRBJ2-3 | .
TGTGCCAGCAGTTTAAGCCCCCCTGAGCAGTTCTTC | CASSLSPPEQFF | TRBV28 | . | TRBJ2-1 | .
TGTGCCAGCAGCTTAGCACTTTTGTGGGACAGCGGAGTGAACACTGAAGCTTTCTTT | CASSLALLWDSGVNTEAFF | TRBV7-2 | . | TRBJ1-1 | TRBD1
TGTGCCAGCTCACCACTTCCAAACCAGGACAGGGGTCTATATGGCTACACCTTC | CASSPLPNQDRGLYGYTF | TRBV18 | . | TRBJ1-2 | TRBD1
TGTGCCAGCAGTGGAGTCCAGGCTCCCGGGCCCCAGCATTTT | CASSGVQAPGPQHF | TRBV2 | once | TRBJ1-5 | .
TGCAGTGCAACTCTCCAGGGGGATGAGCAGTTCTTC | CSATLQGDEQFF | TRBV20-1 | . | TRBJ2-1 | TRBD1
TGCAGTGCTAGAGCGGCAACCACAGATACGCAGTATTTT | CSARAATTDTQYF | TRBV20-1 | . | TRBJ2-3 | .
TGTGCCAGCAGCGTGGGAACGAGGGGAAACACCATATATTTT | CASSVGTRGNTIYF | TRBV7-8 | few | TRBJ1-3 | .